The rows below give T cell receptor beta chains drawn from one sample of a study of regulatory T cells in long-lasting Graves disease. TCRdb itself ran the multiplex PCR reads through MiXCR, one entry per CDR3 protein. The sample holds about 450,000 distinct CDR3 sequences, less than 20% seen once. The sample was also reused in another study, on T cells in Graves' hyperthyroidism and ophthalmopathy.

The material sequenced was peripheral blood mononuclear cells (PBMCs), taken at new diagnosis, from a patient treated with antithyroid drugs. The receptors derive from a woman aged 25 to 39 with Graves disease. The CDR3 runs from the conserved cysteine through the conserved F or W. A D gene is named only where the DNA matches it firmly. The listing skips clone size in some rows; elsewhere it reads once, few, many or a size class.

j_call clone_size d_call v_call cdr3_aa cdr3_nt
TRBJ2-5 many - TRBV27 CASSPMAQETQYF TGTGCCAGCAGTCCGATGGCTCAAGAGACCCAGTACTTC
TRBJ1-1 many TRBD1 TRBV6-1 CASRETGGVGSEAFF TGTGCCAGCAGGGAGACAGGGGGAGTCGGCTCTGAAGCTTTCTTT
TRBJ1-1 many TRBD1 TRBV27 CASSTGTGGFGTEAFF TGTGCCAGCAGTACCGGGACAGGGGGTTTCGGCACTGAAGCTTTCTTT
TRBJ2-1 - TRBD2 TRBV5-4 CASADREASGSHYNEQFF TGTGCCAGCGCGGACAGGGAGGCTAGCGGGAGTCACTACAATGAGCAGTTCTTC
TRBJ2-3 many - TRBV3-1 CASSHPDVVDTQYF TGTGCCAGCAGCCACCCGGACGTAGTAGATACGCAGTATTTT
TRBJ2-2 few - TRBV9 CASSVNFLRAGELFF TGTGCCAGCAGCGTAAATTTCCTCCGCGCCGGGGAGCTGTTTTTT
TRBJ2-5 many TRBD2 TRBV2 CASRTGLARSGQETQYF TGTGCCAGCAGAACAGGACTAGCAAGGTCGGGGCAAGAGACCCAGTACTTC
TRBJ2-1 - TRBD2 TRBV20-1 CSARVMGTSGRVYNEQFF TGCAGTGCTAGAGTCATGGGGACTAGCGGGAGAGTCTACAATGAGCAGTTCTTC
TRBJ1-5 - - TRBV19 CASRSNPGAPDKYNQPQHF TGTGCCAGTAGGTCGAATCCAGGGGCCCCCGACAAATACAATCAGCCCCAGCATTTT
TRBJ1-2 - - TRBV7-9 CASSLKAGRGLNGYTF TGTGCCAGCAGCTTAAAAGCTGGACGGGGCTTGAATGGCTACACCTTC
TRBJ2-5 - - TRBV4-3 CASSQKYQGLETQYF TGCGCCAGCAGCCAAAAGTATCAGGGCTTAGAGACCCAGTACTTC
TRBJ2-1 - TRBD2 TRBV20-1 CSAESLAARYNEQFF TGCAGTGCTGAATCTCTAGCGGCCCGGTACAATGAGCAGTTCTTC